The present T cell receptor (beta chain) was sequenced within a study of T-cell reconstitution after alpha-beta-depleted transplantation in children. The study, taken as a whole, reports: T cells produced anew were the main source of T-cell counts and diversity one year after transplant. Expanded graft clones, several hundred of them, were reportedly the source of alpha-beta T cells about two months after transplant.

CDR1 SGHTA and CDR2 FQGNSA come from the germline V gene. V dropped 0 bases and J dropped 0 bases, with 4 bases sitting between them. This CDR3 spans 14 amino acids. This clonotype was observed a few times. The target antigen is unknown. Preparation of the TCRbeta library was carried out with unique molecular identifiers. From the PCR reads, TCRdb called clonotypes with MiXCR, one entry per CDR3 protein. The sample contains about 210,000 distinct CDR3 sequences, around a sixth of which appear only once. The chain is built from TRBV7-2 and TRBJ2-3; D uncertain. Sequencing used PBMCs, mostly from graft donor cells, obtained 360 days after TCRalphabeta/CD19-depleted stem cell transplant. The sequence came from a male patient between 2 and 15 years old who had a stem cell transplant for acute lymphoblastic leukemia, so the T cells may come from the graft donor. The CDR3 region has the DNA TGTGCCAGCAGCTTAGCGGAAAGCACAGATACGCAGTATTTT. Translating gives CASSLAESTDTQYF. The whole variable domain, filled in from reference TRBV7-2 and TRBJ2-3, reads GAGVSQSPSNKVTEKGKDVELRCDPISGHTALYWYRQSLGQGLEFLIYFQGNSAPDKSGLPSDRFSAERTGGSVSTLTIQRTQQEDSAVYLCASSLAESTDTQYFGPGTRLTVL.